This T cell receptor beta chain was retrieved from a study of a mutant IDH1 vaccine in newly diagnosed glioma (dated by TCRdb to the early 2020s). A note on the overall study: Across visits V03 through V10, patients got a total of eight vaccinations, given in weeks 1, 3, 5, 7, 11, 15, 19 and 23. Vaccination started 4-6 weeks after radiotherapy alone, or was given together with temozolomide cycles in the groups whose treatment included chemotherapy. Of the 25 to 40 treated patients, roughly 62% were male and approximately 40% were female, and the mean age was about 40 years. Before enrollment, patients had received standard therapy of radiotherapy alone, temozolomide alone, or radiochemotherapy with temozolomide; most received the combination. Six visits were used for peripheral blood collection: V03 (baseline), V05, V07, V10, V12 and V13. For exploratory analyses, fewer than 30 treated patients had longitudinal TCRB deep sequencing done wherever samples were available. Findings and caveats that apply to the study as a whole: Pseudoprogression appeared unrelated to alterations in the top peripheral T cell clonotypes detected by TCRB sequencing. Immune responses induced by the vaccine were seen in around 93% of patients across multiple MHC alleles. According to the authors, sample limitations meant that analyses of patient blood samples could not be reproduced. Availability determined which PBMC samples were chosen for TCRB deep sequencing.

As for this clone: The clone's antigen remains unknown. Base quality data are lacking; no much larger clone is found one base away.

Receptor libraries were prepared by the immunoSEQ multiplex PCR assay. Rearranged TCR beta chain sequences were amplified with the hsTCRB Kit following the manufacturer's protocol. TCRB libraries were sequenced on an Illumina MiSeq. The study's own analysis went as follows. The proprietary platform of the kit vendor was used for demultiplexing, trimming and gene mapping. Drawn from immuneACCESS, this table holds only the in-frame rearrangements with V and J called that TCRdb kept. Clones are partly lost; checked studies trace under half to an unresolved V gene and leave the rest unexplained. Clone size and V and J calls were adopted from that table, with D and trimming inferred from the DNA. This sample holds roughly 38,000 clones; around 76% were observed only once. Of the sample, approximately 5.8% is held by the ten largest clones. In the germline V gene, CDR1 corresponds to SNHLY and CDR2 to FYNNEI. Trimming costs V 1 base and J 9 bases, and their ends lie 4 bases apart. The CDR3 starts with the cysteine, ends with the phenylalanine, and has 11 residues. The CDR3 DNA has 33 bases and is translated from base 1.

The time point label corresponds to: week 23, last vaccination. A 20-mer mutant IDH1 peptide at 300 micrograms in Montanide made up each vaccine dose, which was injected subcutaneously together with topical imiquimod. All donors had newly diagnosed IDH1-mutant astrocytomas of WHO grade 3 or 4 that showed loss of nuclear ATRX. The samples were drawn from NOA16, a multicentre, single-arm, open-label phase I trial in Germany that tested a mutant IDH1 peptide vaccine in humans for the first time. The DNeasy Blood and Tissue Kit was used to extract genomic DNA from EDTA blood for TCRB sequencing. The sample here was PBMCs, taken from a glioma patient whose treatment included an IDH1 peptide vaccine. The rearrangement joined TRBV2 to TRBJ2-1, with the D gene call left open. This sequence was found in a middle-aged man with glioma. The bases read TGTGCCAGCAGTGAAGACAGTGAGCAGTTCTTC. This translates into CASSEDSEQFF.